A selection of T cell receptor beta chains follows, all from one sample in a study of T cell repertoires in cytomegalovirus infection. One entry per CDR3 protein results from TCRdb running MiXCR on the reads. The table includes about 600,000 distinct CDR3 sequences, roughly 26% detected once. The sequencing sample was made of CD8+ T cells from PBMCs. Receptors were obtained from a human donor in good health (CMV status not recorded). Some clones in this sample may be carry-over from other donors' samples. Both conserved end residues are part of each CDR3. The D gene is left open where the match is weak. Clone sizes are given selectively: once, few, many, or a class where the clone is expanded.

CDR3 DNA: TGTGTCAGCACCACGTTTAGCGGGGTGGGTGAGCAGTTCTTC
CDR3 protein: CVSTTFSGVGEQFF
J gene: TRBJ2-1
V gene: TRBV28
clone size: .
D gene: TRBD2

CDR3 DNA: TGTGCCACCAGCAGAGGGGGGGTTGGGGCTAGCGGGGGAATTCAAGAGACCCAGTACTTC
CDR3 protein: CATSRGGVGASGGIQETQYF
J gene: TRBJ2-5
V gene: TRBV15
clone size: .
D gene: TRBD2

CDR3 DNA: TGTGCCAGCAGTGTAGGAGCGGTCCTAGATACGCAGTATTTT
CDR3 protein: CASSVGAVLDTQYF
J gene: TRBJ2-3
V gene: TRBV2
clone size: .
D gene: .

CDR3 DNA: TGTGCCAGCAGTTCCACCGTAGAGGACAAAAACATTCAGTACTTC
CDR3 protein: CASSSTVEDKNIQYF
J gene: TRBJ2-4
V gene: TRBV12-3/TRBV12-4
clone size: .
D gene: .

CDR3 DNA: TGTGCCAGCAGCGGTTACCGGACTACCCAAGAGACCCAGTACTTC
CDR3 protein: CASSGYRTTQETQYF
J gene: TRBJ2-5
V gene: TRBV7-2
clone size: many
D gene: .

CDR3 DNA: TGCAGTGCTAGAAGGGACAGGACCTATAATTCACCCCTCCACTTT
CDR3 protein: CSARRDRTYNSPLHF
J gene: TRBJ1-6
V gene: TRBV20-1
clone size: few
D gene: TRBD1

CDR3 DNA: TGTGCCAGCAGCTTAGCGAGGGGAGAGGCTCAGCCCCAGCATTTT
CDR3 protein: CASSLARGEAQPQHF
J gene: TRBJ1-5
V gene: TRBV7-8
clone size: many
D gene: .

CDR3 DNA: TGTGCCAGCAGCCCATATCCCAACGGGACTAGCGGGGGGACTAGCACAGATACGCAGTATTTT
CDR3 protein: CASSPYPNGTSGGTSTDTQYF
J gene: TRBJ2-3
V gene: TRBV7-3
clone size: .
D gene: TRBD2

CDR3 DNA: TGTGCTAGTGGTTTATGGACAGGCGCCCAAGAGACCCAGTACTTC
CDR3 protein: CASGLWTGAQETQYF
J gene: TRBJ2-5
V gene: TRBV12-5
clone size: many
D gene: TRBD1

CDR3 DNA: TGTGCCAGCAGTGACACTCTACAGGGCTCGAGTCAGAACACCATATATTTT
CDR3 protein: CASSDTLQGSSQNTIYF
J gene: TRBJ1-3
V gene: TRBV25-1
clone size: .
D gene: .

CDR3 DNA: TGTGCCAGCAGCTTGGCGGCCCGGGATACGCAGTATTTT
CDR3 protein: CASSLAARDTQYF
J gene: TRBJ2-3
V gene: TRBV5-6
clone size: .
D gene: .

CDR3 DNA: TGCGCCAGCAGCCAAGCCTTGGGACTTCTACAAGAGACCCAGTACTTC
CDR3 protein: CASSQALGLLQETQYF
J gene: TRBJ2-5
V gene: TRBV4-3
clone size: once
D gene: .

CDR3 DNA: TGTGCCAGCAGCTTAACGCGGGACAGGGGGGGTGAGCAGTTCTTC
CDR3 protein: CASSLTRDRGGEQFF
J gene: TRBJ2-1
V gene: TRBV5-6
clone size: .
D gene: TRBD1

CDR3 DNA: TGTGCCAGCAGTTACTCGAGTGCAGGGGGCTTAGGAGATACGCAGTATTTT
CDR3 protein: CASSYSSAGGLGDTQYF
J gene: TRBJ2-3
V gene: TRBV6-5
clone size: many
D gene: TRBD1

CDR3 DNA: TGTGCCAGCACAGGGGTTGGGACAGATACGCAGTATTTT
CDR3 protein: CASTGVGTDTQYF
J gene: TRBJ2-3
V gene: TRBV19
clone size: .
D gene: TRBD1

CDR3 DNA: TGTGCCAGCAGTCCTAGCGCAAGCTACGTGAACTATGGCTACACCTTC
CDR3 protein: CASSPSASYVNYGYTF
J gene: TRBJ1-2
V gene: TRBV12-3/TRBV12-4
clone size: .
D gene: .

CDR3 DNA: TGTGCCAGCAGCTTGGGGACAGACAATCAGCCCCAGCATTTT
CDR3 protein: CASSLGTDNQPQHF
J gene: TRBJ1-5
V gene: TRBV7-6
clone size: many
D gene: TRBD1

CDR3 DNA: TGCGCCAGCAGTGATAGTCGCTCGGGACGGCCCTTGAATGGCTACACCTTC
CDR3 protein: CASSDSRSGRPLNGYTF
J gene: TRBJ1-2
V gene: TRBV10-2
clone size: few
D gene: .

CDR3 DNA: TGTGCCAGCAGTTATTCAACAGGGGTGGGCACTGAAGCTTTCTTT
CDR3 protein: CASSYSTGVGTEAFF
J gene: TRBJ1-1
V gene: TRBV6-5
clone size: many
D gene: TRBD1

CDR3 DNA: TGTGCCAGCAGCTTACAAGGGACAGACCAAGAGACCCAGTACTTC
CDR3 protein: CASSLQGTDQETQYF
J gene: TRBJ2-5
V gene: TRBV7-2
clone size: many
D gene: TRBD1

CDR3 DNA: TGTGCCAGCAGCTCAGATGTCCGTCTCGGGGCGCACAACACCGGGGAGCTGTTTTTT
CDR3 protein: CASSSDVRLGAHNTGELFF
J gene: TRBJ2-2
V gene: TRBV14
clone size: .
D gene: .

CDR3 DNA: TGTGCCAGCAGTGAAGGGACAGTTTATTACAATGAGCAGTTCTTC
CDR3 protein: CASSEGTVYYNEQFF
J gene: TRBJ2-1
V gene: TRBV2
clone size: .
D gene: .

CDR3 DNA: TGTGCCAGCAGACCCAGCCTGGATACCGGGGAGCTGTTTTTT
CDR3 protein: CASRPSLDTGELFF
J gene: TRBJ2-2
V gene: TRBV12-3/TRBV12-4
clone size: few
D gene: .

CDR3 DNA: TGCAGCGTATTGGACGGTCTGAACACTGAAGCTTTCTTT
CDR3 protein: CSVLDGLNTEAFF
J gene: TRBJ1-1
V gene: TRBV29-1
clone size: .
D gene: .

CDR3 DNA: TGTGCCATCAGGCAGGTGGACGGTGGAGATACGCAGTATTTT
CDR3 protein: CAIRQVDGGDTQYF
J gene: TRBJ2-3
V gene: TRBV10-3
clone size: .
D gene: .

CDR3 DNA: TGTGCCAGCAGCTTAAATCAGTTGGACGCTCACTATAGCAATCAGCCCCAGCATTTT
CDR3 protein: CASSLNQLDAHYSNQPQHF
J gene: TRBJ1-5
V gene: TRBV7-3
clone size: many
D gene: .

CDR3 DNA: TGTGCCAGCAGCCACGACTACGAGCAGTACTTC
CDR3 protein: CASSHDYEQYF
J gene: TRBJ2-7
V gene: TRBV7-2
clone size: many
D gene: .

CDR3 DNA: TGCGCCAGCAGCTTGACGCCAGGGCTACAAGGGGAGACCCAGTACTTC
CDR3 protein: CASSLTPGLQGETQYF
J gene: TRBJ2-5
V gene: TRBV5-1
clone size: many
D gene: .

CDR3 DNA: TGTGCCAGCAGCCAGGGTAGACAGGGAGGCACTGAAGCTTTCTTT
CDR3 protein: CASSQGRQGGTEAFF
J gene: TRBJ1-1
V gene: TRBV4-2
clone size: .
D gene: TRBD1

CDR3 DNA: TGCAGCGGAGAGGCAGGGAACTATGGCTACACCTTC
CDR3 protein: CSGEAGNYGYTF
J gene: TRBJ1-2
V gene: TRBV29-1
clone size: .
D gene: .

CDR3 DNA: TGTGCCACCCACGAAGGGGCGAGAAATCAGCCCCAGCATTTT
CDR3 protein: CATHEGARNQPQHF
J gene: TRBJ1-5
V gene: TRBV19
clone size: .
D gene: .